This T cell receptor beta chain was captured in a study of metastatic and nonmetastatic thyroid tumors. About the study: It was across blood and tumor or nodule tissue from malignant and benign thyroid patients that repertoires were compared.

The CDR3 runs 13 residues. Trimming took off 3 bases at V and 3 bases at J, with 9 bases between the two ends. Germline V lookup: CDR1 DFQATT, CDR2 SNEGSKA (reference sequence). From the PCR reads, TCRdb re-called clones with MiXCR. Of around 38,000 clones listed, around 26% are singletons. General study points: A significant increase in TCR beta diversity was reportedly seen in malignant thyroid tumors relative to benign nodules, in blood and tumor.

No patient received treatment before thyroid surgery. This clone showed up just a few times. The antigen is not known. Sequences were obtained from blood. The clonotype originates from a female donor with papillary thyroid cancer or a benign thyroid nodule (not recorded which). Some clones in this sample may be carry-over from other donors' samples. J is TRBJ1-5 and V is TRBV20-1; D remains ambiguous. CDR3 DNA: TGCAGTGCTAGGCGCGGAGACAATCAGCCCCAGCATTTT. Amino acid sequence: CSARRGDNQPQHF.